This TCR beta chain was found in a study of control samples from healthy donors and cancer patients. V dropped 2 bases and J dropped 2 bases, with 15 bases sitting between them. Looked up from germline, CDR1 is LGHNT and CDR2 is FRNRAP. This CDR3 has 16 residues. TCRdb's table, derived via immunoSEQ multiplex PCR, lists solely in-frame clones and lacks some. The top ten hold 7.6% of the sample, which has approximately 85,000 clones, 85% to 90% seen once. The chain joins TRBV12-5 to TRBJ1-2, with TRBD1 as a possible D gene (5 bases). This sequence originates from a woman in her sixties or seventies in good health. The sequencing sample was made of blood. The CDR3 sequence: CASGLRSGRDNYGYTF. CDR3 DNA: TGTGCTAGTGGTTTGCGGAGCGGTCGGGACAACTATGGCTACACCTTC. Looking up the rest from reference TRBV12-5 and TRBJ1-2 gives the full variable domain: DARVTQTPRHKVTEMGQEVTMRCQPILGHNTVFWYRQTMMQGLELLAYFRNRAPLDDSGMPKDRFSAEMPDATLATLKIQPSEPRDSAVYFCASGLRSGRDNYGYTFGSGTRLTVV.